The sequence of this T cell receptor beta chain was determined in a study of T cell repertoires in cytomegalovirus infection. About the study: Indicated by public TCR beta signatures were CMV infection and matching HLA type.

TCRdb re-derived calls from the reads in MiXCR, one entry per CDR3 protein. The sample comprises almost 550,000 distinct CDR3 sequences, more than 15% of which are singletons, and 20% to 30% rests with the top ten. Study-level results: The ex vivo response was dominated by HLA-C-restricted CMV-specific TCR beta clonotypes.

CDR3 length equals 15 residues. Germline trimming cut 0 bases from V and 0 bases from J; bases unmatched to any gene: 1. From germline, CDR1 is SGHAT and CDR2 FQDESV (reference sequence). This clonotype came up many times. What it binds is unknown. Material: CD8+ T cells from PBMCs. The origin of this receptor is a human donor in good health (CMV status not recorded). Some clones in this sample may be carry-over from other donors' samples. The rearrangement links TRBV11-1 to TRBJ2-5, with 7 positions matching TRBD2. CDR3 nucleotides: TGTGCCAGCAGCTTAGCGGCGGGGGACCAAGAGACCCAGTACTTC. Amino acid sequence: CASSLAAGDQETQYF.